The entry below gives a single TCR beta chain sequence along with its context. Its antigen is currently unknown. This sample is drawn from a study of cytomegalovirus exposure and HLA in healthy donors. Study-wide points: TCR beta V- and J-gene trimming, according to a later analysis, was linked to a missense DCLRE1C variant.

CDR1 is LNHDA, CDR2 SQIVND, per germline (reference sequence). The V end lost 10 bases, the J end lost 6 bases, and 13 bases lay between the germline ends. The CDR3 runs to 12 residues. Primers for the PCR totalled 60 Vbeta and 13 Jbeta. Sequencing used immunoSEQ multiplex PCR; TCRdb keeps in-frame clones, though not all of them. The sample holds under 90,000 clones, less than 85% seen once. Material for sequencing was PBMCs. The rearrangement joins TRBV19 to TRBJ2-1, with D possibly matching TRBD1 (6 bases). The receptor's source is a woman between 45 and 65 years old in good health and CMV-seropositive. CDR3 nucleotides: TGTGCCACCTGCCCCAGGGGCAATGAGCAGTTCTTC. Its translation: CATCPRGNEQFF. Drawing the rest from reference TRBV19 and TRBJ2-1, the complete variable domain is DGGITQSPKYLFRKEGQNVTLSCEQNLNHDAMYWYRQDPGQGLRLIYYSQIVNDFQKGDIAEGYSVSREKKESFPLTVTSAQKNPTAFYLCATCPRGNEQFFGPGTRLTVL.